This TCR beta chain was sequenced during a study of blood T cells in healthy people across ages. Study-wide context: About one barcoded TCR beta cDNA was captured per two T cells. Findings of the study overall: Diversity of TCR beta per million T cells declined in a roughly linear way with age. Relative to aged donors, long-lived donors carried more naive CD4+ cells and displayed higher diversity.

Through a sample-barcoded 5' primer and a J-beta primer mix, a second PCR was run for 7 to 11 cycles. Any given sample supplied a minimum of 3 million CDR3-containing paired-end reads. Using its own MiXCR run on the 5' RACE reads, TCRdb lists one record per CDR3 protein. The sample yields hundreds of thousands of distinct CDR3 sequences, about 42% seen once. J was trimmed by 4 bases and V by 7 bases; bases with no gene match: 10. This CDR3 is built from 15 residues. Turning to this clonotype: Its antigen is undetermined.

The sequencing sample was made of blood. The source of this sequence is a man older than 75 in good health. V usage is TRBV12-3 or TRBV12-4 and J usage is TRBJ2-3; 8 nucleotides align to TRBD2. CDR3 protein: CASMVSGSRADTQYF. DNA for the CDR3: TGTGCCAGCATGGTGAGCGGGAGTCGGGCAGATACGCAGTATTTT.